The 5 T cell receptor beta chains below were found in one sample sequenced in a study of chemoradiotherapy in HPV16-positive cancers. TCRdb's table, derived via immunoSEQ multiplex PCR, lists solely in-frame clones and lacks some. The top ten hold over 3% of the sample, which has approximately 32,000 clones, approximately 90% seen once. Specimen: blood, collected from a patient who underwent chemoradiotherapy. The origin of the receptors is a human donor with HPV-associated anogenital cancer.

This clone has a handful of counts. This chain connects TRBV19 to TRBJ2-6; TRBD1 might be the D (5 bases). Germline V gene lookup returns CDR1 LNHDA and CDR2 SQIVND (reference sequence). The CDR3 runs to 15 residues. The ends were cut back, 9 bases at V and 0 bases at J, with 12 bases in the middle. In DNA form, the CDR3 reads TGTGCCAGCTCTACAGGAAACTCTGGGGCCAACGTCCTGACTTTC. This sequence encodes CASSTGNSGANVLTF.

This rearrangement joins TRBV6-4 to TRBJ2-3, with D possibly being TRBD2 (7 bases). Germline lookup yields CDR1 MRHNA and CDR2 SNTAGT. Trimming took 2 bases from V and 2 from J, leaving 8 bases between them. The CDR3 consists of 14 residues. CDR3 protein: CASSDGGATDTQYF. The CDR3 nucleotides read TGTGCCAGCAGTGACGGGGGGGCCACAGATACGCAGTATTTT.

CDR3 in DNA: TGTGCCAGTAGTATGACAGGGAATTCACCCCTCCACTTT. The encoded protein is CASSMTGNSPLHF. The V gene is TRBV19, the J gene TRBJ1-6; 7 positions match TRBD1. The germline V gene has CDR1 LNHDA and CDR2 SQIVND (reference sequence). The CDR3 runs to 13 residues. Trimming took 3 bases from V and 7 from J; bases not matched to a gene: 0.

The chain joins TRBV7-3 to TRBJ2-2, with D possibly matching TRBD2 (5 bases). Trimming took off 2 bases at V and 7 bases at J, with 11 bases between the two ends. From germline, CDR1 is SGHTA and CDR2 FQGTGA. CDR3 length equals 14 residues. CDR3 bases: TGTGCCAGCAGCTTACCGGGCGAGGGCGGGGAGCTGTTTTTT. Protein: CASSLPGEGGELFF.

The chain recombines TRBV25-1 with TRBJ2-1; D might be TRBD1 (5 bases). There are 15 residues in the CDR3. Per germline, CDR1 MGHDK and CDR2 SYGVNS. The ends were cut back, 1 base at V and 8 bases at J, with 15 bases in the middle. The CDR3 DNA reads as TGTGCCAGCAGTGAATCCCTCCAGGGAATCGATGAGCAGTTCTTC. Protein: CASSESLQGIDEQFF.